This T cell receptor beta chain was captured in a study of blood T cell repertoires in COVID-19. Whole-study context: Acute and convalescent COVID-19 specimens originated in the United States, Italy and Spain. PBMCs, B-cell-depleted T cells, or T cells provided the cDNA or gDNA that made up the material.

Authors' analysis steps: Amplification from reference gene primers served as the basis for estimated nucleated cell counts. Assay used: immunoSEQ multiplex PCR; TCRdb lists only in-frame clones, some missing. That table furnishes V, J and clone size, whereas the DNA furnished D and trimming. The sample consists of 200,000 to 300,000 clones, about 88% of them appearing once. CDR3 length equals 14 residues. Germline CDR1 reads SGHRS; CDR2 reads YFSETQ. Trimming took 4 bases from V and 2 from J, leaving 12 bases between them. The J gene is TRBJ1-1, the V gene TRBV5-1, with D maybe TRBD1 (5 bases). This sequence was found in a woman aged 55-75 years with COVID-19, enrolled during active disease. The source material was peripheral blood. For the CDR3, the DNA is TGCGCCAGCAGCCCGGGGGGGTTTAACACTGAAGCTTTCTTT. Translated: CASSPGGFNTEAFF.